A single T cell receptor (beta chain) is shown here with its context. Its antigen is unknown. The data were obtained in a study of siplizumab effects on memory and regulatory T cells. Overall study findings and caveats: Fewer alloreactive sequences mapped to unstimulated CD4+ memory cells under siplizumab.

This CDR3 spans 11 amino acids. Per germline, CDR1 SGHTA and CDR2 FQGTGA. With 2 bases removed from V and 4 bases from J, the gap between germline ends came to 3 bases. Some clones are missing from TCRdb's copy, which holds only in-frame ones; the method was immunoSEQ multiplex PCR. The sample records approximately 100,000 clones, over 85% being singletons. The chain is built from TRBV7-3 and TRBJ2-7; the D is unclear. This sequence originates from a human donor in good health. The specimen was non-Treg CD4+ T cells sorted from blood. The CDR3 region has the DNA TGTGCCAGCAGCTTAGAGTACGAGCAGTACTTC. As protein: CASSLEYEQYF.